Only a few counts were recorded for the clone carrying this TCR beta chain. The antigen is undetermined. This sample is part of a study of T cell repertoires in cytomegalovirus infection. V lost 5 bases to trimming and J lost 1 base, with 12 bases between them. The CDR3 spans 14 residues. Germline V CDR1 and CDR2: MNHEY, SVGEGT. TCRdb ran MiXCR on the reads and lists one entry per CDR3 protein. This table holds roughly 500,000 distinct CDR3 sequences, around a third found once. The chain joins TRBV6-2 or TRBV6-3 to TRBJ2-7; TRBD1 or TRBD2 may be the D gene (5 bases each). The sequences come from cultured PBMCs, collected from culture after CMV antigen stimulation. This clonotype was sampled from a human donor in good health (CMV status not recorded). Some clones in this sample may be carry-over from other donors' samples. The chain's CDR3 is CASSNPGPSYEQYV. DNA for the CDR3: TGTGCCAGCAGTAACCCGGGACCTTCCTACGAGCAGTACGTC.